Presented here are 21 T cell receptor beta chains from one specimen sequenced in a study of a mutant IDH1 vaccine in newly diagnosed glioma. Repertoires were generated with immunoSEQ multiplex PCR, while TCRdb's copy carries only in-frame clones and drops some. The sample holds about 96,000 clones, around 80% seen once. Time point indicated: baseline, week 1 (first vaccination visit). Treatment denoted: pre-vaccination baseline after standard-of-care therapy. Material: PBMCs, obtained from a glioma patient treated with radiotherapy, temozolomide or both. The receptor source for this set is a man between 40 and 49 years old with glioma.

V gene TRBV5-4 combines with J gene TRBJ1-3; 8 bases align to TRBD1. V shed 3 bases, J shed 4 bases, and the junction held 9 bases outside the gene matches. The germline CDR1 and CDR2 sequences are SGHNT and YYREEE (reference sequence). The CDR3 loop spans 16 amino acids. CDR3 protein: CASSSPQGARGNTIYF. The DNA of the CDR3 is TGTGCCAGCAGCTCCCCTCAGGGGGCTAGGGGAAACACCATATATTTT.

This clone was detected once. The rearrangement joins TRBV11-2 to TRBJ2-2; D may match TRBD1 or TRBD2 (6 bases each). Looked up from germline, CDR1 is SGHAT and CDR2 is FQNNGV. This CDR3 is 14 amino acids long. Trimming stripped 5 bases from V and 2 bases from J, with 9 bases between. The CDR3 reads CASSGGPNTGELFF. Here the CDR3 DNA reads TGTGCCAGCAGCGGGGGGCCCAACACCGGGGAGCTGTTTTTT.

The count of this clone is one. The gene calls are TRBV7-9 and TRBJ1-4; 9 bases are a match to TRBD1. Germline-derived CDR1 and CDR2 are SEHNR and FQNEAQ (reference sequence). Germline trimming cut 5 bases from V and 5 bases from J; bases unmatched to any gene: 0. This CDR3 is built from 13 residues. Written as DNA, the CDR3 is TGTGCCAGCAGCGGACAGGGGAATGAAAAACTGTTTTTT. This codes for CASSGQGNEKLFF. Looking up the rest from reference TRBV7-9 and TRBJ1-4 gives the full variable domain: DTGVSQNPRHKITKRGQNVTFRCDPISEHNRLYWYRQTLGQGPEFLTYFQNEAQLEKSRLLSDRFSAERPKGSFSTLEIQRTEQGDSAMYLCASSGQGNEKLFFGSGTQLSVL.

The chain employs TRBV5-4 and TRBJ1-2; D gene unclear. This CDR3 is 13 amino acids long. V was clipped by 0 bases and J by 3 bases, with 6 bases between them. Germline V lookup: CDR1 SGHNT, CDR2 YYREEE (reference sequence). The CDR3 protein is CASSLGSYYGYTF. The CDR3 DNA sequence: TGTGCCAGCAGCTTGGGGTCATACTATGGCTACACCTTC.

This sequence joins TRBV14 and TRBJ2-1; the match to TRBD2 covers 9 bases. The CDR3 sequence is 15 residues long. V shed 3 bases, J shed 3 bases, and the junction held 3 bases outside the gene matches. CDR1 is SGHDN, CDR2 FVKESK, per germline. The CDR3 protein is CASSQPSGIYNEQFF. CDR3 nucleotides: TGTGCCAGCAGCCAGCCTAGCGGGATCTACAATGAGCAGTTCTTC.

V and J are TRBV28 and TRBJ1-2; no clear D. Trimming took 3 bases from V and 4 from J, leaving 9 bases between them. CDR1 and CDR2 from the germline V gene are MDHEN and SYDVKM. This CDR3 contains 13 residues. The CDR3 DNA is TGTGCCAGCAGTTTGGGTCAGTTCTATGGCTACACCTTC. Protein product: CASSLGQFYGYTF.

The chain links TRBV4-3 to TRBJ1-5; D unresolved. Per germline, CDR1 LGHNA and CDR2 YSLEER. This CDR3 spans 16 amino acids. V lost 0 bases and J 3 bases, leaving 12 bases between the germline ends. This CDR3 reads CASSQELESINQPQHF. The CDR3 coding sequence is TGCGCCAGCAGCCAAGAATTGGAGTCCATCAATCAGCCCCAGCATTTT.

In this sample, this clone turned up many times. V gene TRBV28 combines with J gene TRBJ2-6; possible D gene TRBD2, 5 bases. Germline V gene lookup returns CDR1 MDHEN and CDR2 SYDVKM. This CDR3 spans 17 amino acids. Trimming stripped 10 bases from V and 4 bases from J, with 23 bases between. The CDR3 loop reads CATLSSGLGTGANVLTF. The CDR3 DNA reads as TGTGCCACCCTCTCCTCGGGGTTGGGTACCGGGGCCAACGTCCTGACTTTC.

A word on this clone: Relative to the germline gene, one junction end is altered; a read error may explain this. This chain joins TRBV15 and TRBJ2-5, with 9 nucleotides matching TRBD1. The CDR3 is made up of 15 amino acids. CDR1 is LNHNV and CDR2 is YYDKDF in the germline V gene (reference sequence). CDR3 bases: TGTGCCGCCAGTCTGGGGACAGGGTCGGGGGAGACCCAGTACTTC. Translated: CAASLGTGSGETQYF.

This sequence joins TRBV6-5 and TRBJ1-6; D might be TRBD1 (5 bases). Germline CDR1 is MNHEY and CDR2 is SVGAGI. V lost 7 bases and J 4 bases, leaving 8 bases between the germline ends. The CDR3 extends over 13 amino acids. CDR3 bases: TGTGCCAGCACACAGGTGTATAATTCACCCCTCCACTTT. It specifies CASTQVYNSPLHF.

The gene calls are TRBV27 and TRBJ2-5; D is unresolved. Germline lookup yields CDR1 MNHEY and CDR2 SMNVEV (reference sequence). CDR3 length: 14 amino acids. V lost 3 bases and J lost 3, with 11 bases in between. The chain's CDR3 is CASSFGPNKETQYF. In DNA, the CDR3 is TGTGCCAGCAGTTTCGGCCCAAACAAAGAGACCCAGTACTTC.

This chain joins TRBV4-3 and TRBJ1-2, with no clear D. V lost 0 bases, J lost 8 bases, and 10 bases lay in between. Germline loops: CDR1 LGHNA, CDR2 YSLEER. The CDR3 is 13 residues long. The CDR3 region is CASSQDGPWGYTF. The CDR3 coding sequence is TGCGCCAGCAGCCAAGATGGCCCTTGGGGCTACACCTTC.

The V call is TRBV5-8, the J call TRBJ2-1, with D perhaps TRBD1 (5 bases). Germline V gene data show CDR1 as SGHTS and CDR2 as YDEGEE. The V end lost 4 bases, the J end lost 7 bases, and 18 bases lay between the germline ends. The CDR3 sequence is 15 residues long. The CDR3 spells CASSLGQLQSNEQFF. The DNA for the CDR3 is TGTGCCAGCAGCCTGGGGCAGCTTCAGTCGAATGAGCAGTTCTTC.

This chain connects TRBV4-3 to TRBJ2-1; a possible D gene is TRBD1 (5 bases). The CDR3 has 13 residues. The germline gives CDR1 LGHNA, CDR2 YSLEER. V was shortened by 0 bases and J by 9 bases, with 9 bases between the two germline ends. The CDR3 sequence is CASSQDSGAEQFF. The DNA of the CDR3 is TGCGCCAGCAGCCAAGATAGTGGGGCTGAGCAGTTCTTC.

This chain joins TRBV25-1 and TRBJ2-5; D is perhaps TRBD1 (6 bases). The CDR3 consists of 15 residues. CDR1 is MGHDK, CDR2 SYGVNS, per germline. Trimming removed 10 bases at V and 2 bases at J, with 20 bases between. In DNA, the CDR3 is TGTGCCACCACTATGTGGAGGACAGATCAAGAGACCCAGTACTTC. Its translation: CATTMWRTDQETQYF. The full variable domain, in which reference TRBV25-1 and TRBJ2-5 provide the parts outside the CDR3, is EADIYQTPRYLVIGTGKKITLECSQTMGHDKMYWYQQDPGMELHLIHYSYGVNSTEKGDLSSESTVSRIRTEHFPLTLESARPSHTSQYLCATTMWRTDQETQYFGPGTRLLVL.

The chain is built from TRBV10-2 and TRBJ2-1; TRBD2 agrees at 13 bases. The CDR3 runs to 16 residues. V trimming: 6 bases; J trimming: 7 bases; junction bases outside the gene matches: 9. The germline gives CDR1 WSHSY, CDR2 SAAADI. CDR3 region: CASRRTSGGGVNEQFF. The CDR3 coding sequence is TGCGCCAGCAGGCGGACTAGCGGGGGAGGTGTTAATGAGCAGTTCTTC.

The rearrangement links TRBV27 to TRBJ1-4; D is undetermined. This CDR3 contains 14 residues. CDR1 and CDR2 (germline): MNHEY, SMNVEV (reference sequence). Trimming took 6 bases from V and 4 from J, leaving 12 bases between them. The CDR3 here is CASRTYGNNEKLFF. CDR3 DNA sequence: TGTGCCAGCAGGACGTACGGAAATAATGAAAAACTGTTTTTT.

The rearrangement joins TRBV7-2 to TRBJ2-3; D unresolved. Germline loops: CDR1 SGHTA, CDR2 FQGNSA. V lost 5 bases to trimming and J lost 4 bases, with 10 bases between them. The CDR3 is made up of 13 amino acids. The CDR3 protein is CASSLRGPDTQYF. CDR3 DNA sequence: TGTGCCAGCAGCCTGAGAGGTCCAGATACGCAGTATTTT.

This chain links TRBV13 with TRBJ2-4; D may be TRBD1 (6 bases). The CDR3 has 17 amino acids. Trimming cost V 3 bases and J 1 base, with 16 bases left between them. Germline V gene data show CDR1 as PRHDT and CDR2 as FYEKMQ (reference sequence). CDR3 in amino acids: CASSFRTEKTAKNIQYF. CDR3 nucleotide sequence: TGTGCCAGCAGCTTTAGGACAGAGAAGACGGCCAAAAACATTCAGTACTTC.

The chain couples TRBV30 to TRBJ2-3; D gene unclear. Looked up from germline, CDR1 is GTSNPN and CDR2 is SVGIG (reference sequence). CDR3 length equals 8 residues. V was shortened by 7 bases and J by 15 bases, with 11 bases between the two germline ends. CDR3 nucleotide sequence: TGTGCCTCCCCCCCGGGTTATTTT. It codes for CASPPGYF.

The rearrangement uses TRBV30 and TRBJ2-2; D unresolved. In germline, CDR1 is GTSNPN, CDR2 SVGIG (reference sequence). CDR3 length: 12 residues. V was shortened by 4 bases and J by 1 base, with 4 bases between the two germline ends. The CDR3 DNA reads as TGTGCCTGGACCGAGAACACCGGGGAGCTGTTTTTT. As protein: CAWTENTGELFF.